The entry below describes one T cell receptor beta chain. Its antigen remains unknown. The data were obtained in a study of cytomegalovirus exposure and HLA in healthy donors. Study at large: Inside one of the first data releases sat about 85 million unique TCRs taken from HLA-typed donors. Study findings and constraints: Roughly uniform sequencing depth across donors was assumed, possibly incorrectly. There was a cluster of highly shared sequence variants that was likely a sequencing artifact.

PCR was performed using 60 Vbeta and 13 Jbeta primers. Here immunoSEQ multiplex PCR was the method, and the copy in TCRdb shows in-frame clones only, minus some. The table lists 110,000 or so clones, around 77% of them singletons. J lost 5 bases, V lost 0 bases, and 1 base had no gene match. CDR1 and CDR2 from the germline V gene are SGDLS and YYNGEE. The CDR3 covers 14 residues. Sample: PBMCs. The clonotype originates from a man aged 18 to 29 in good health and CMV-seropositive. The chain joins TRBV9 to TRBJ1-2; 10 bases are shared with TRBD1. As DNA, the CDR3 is TGTGCCAGCAGCGTAGGACAGGGGGCTTATGGCTACACCTTC. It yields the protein CASSVGQGAYGYTF.